Shown below are 23 T cell receptor beta chains from a single sample sequenced in a study of vaccination and CD4 T cells after COVID-19. An Oncomine TCR Beta short-read assay was used to sequence the DNA from cultured CD4+ T cells. Cultures of CD4+ T cells served as the source for extracting genomic DNA. Each CDR3 protein is one row after TCRdb ran MiXCR on the PCR reads. The data hold 8,000 to 10,000 distinct CDR3 sequences, with about 35% observed a single time. Treatment meaning: approximately 9-day PBMC culture with coronavirus spike peptide pools or control peptides (ViraFEST assay). Before the COVID-19 pandemic (2011-2018), CD4+ T cells were obtained from the unexposed donor. For these receptors, no antigen is known. The sample was CD4+ T cells from blood, cultured in vitro. The receptors derive from a human donor in good health.

In its sample, this clonotype ranks as large. The chain uses TRBV6-2 or TRBV6-3 and TRBJ1-1; tentative D call: TRBD1 (6 bases). Germline-derived CDR1 and CDR2 are MNHEY and SVGEGT. Trimming left V 1 base short and J 7 bases short, with 19 bases between. The CDR3 extends over 16 amino acids. The DNA for the CDR3 is TGTGCCAGCAGTTACTTTGGTATCGGACAGATGAATGAAGCTTTCTTT. Translation gives CASSYFGIGQMNEAFF.

This clonotype was found a few times. The chain joins TRBV6-5 to TRBJ1-5, with TRBD1 as a possible D gene (6 bases). Germline CDR1 reads MNHEY; CDR2 reads SVGAGI. CDR3 length: 15 residues. The V end was cut by 2 bases, the J end by 6 bases, with 14 bases between. This CDR3 is CASSYSQGRSQPQHF. CDR3 nucleotides: TGTGCCAGCAGTTACAGCCAGGGGCGGAGTCAGCCCCAGCATTTT.

The chain couples TRBV9 to TRBJ2-7, with a tentative D call TRBD2 (6 bases). The germline V and J ends were trimmed by 0 bases and 7 bases, with 17 bases remaining between them. Germline CDR1 SGDLS, CDR2 YYNGEE. This CDR3 contains 15 residues. CDR3 sequence (DNA): TGTGCCAGCAGCGTAGATTCGGGAGTGGGACGGGAGCAGTACTTC. It yields the protein CASSVDSGVGREQYF.

Regarding this clonotype: This sequence may be a read error, since a much larger clone differs from it by one base. This sequence joins TRBV24-1 and TRBJ2-3; D may be TRBD2 (6 bases). The CDR3 is made up of 19 amino acids. Germline-derived CDR1 and CDR2 are KGHDR and SFDVKD. The CDR3 region has the DNA TGTGTCACCAGCCATGGACTCCTTAGCGGCCCCGTGGGTCGGGATACGCAGTATTTT. This codes for CVTSHGLLSGPVGRDTQYF.

The chain has TRBV20-1 and TRBJ2-7, with 8 bases fitting TRBD2. The CDR3 contains 13 residues. The germline V gene encodes CDR1 DFQATT and CDR2 SNEGSKA (reference sequence). Trimming cost V 5 bases and J 2 bases; bases outside gene matches: 5. CDR3 coding DNA: TGCAGTGCTGAAACTAGCGGCCCCTACGAGCAGTACTTC. Encoded protein: CSAETSGPYEQYF.

This clonotype was found once. The rearrangement links TRBV2 to TRBJ1-1; 9 bases line up with TRBD1. Germline V CDR1 and CDR2: SNHLY, FYNNEI. The V and J ends lost 7 bases and 10 bases, in that order; junction bases with no gene match: 13. The CDR3 length is 14 residues. In DNA form, the CDR3 reads TGTGCCAGCAATAACCGGGACAGGGATCGCGGAGCTTTCTTT. Its translation is CASNNRDRDRGAFF.

In this sample, this clonotype turned up a few times. V is TRBV11-3 and J is TRBJ2-1, with 9 bases lining up with TRBD1. CDR3 length: 16 amino acids. CDR1 is SGHNT and CDR2 is YENEEA in the germline V gene. V lost 5 bases and J lost 3; bases outside the gene matches: 8. The chain's CDR3 is CASSNAGTGIYNEQFF. In DNA, the CDR3 is TGTGCCAGCAGCAATGCCGGGACAGGGATCTACAATGAGCAGTTCTTC.

The V and J genes are TRBV4-2 and TRBJ2-3; 7 positions agree with TRBD1. This CDR3 has 16 residues. Germline lookup yields CDR1 LGHNA and CDR2 YNFKEQ. Germline trimming cut 1 base from V and 1 base from J; bases unmatched to any gene: 5. The CDR3 is CASSQGQGKGTDTQYF. The CDR3 coding sequence is TGTGCCAGCAGCCAAGGACAGGGTAAAGGCACAGATACGCAGTATTTT.

This chain uses TRBV2 with TRBJ1-5; no firm D call. Trimming took 7 bases from V and 3 from J, leaving 16 bases between them. The CDR3 loop spans 15 amino acids. Germline CDR1 and CDR2: SNHLY and FYNNEI. This CDR3 is CASKEGLPFNQPQHF. DNA for the CDR3: TGTGCCAGCAAAGAGGGATTACCCTTCAATCAGCCCCAGCATTTT.

This clonotype ranks as medium-sized (0.01 to 0.1%). V gene TRBV20-1 combines with J gene TRBJ1-1; TRBD1 might be the D (6 bases). The CDR3 extends over 15 amino acids. CDR1 DFQATT and CDR2 SNEGSKA come from the germline V gene (reference sequence). Trimming shortened V by 2 bases and J by 6 bases, and 19 bases separated the two germline ends. Here the CDR3 reads CSARSMGARGSEAFF. CDR3 in DNA: TGCAGTGCTAGATCCATGGGGGCGCGAGGCTCTGAAGCTTTCTTT.

This clonotype showed up just a few times. The gene calls are TRBV20-1 and TRBJ2-2; D is perhaps TRBD2 (6 bases). Germline V gives CDR1 DFQATT, CDR2 SNEGSKA (reference sequence). This CDR3 has 14 amino acids. The V end lost 3 bases, the J end lost 5 bases, and 13 bases lay between the germline ends. CDR3 residues: CSARVGGATGELFF. Here the CDR3 DNA reads TGCAGTGCTAGGGTCGGCGGGGCGACCGGGGAGCTGTTTTTT.

The rearrangement joins TRBV9 to TRBJ1-1; no firm D call. Germline V gene lookup returns CDR1 SGDLS and CDR2 YYNGEE. This CDR3 contains 12 residues. Trimming shortened V by 3 bases and J by 2 bases, and 5 bases separated the two germline ends. CDR3 bases: TGTGCCAGCAGCGGACAAAACACTGAAGCTTTCTTT. This gives the protein CASSGQNTEAFF.

A few counts support this clonotype. This chain uses TRBV20-1 with TRBJ2-5; 9 bases fit TRBD1. The CDR3 has 13 residues. The V gene's germline CDR1 is DFQATT and CDR2 SNEGSKA (reference sequence). The V and J ends lost 8 bases and 5 bases, in that order; junction bases with no gene match: 9. In DNA form, the CDR3 reads TGCAGTACGGGACAGGGATCCTCTGAGACCCAGTACTTC. Translating gives CSTGQGSSETQYF.

This clonotype showed up just once. The V gene is TRBV5-4, the J gene TRBJ1-2; no reliable D call. V dropped 4 bases and J dropped 0 bases, with 7 bases sitting between them. The germline gives CDR1 SGHNT, CDR2 YYREEE (reference sequence). The CDR3 loop spans 13 amino acids. This chain's CDR3 is CASSQKANYGYTF. DNA of the CDR3: TGTGCCAGCAGCCAAAAAGCTAACTATGGCTACACCTTC.

V and J are TRBV19 and TRBJ2-7; no clear D gene. V was trimmed by 0 bases and J by 12 bases, leaving 12 bases between them. CDR1 is LNHDA, CDR2 SQIVND, per germline (reference sequence). The CDR3 covers 12 residues. The CDR3 reads CASSIDGSTPYF. In DNA form, the CDR3 reads TGTGCCAGTAGTATAGATGGGTCTACGCCGTACTTC. The entire variable domain, with the rest obtained from reference TRBV19 and TRBJ2-7, is as follows: DGGITQSPKYLFRKEGQNVTLSCEQNLNHDAMYWYRQDPGQGLRLIYYSQIVNDFQKGDIAEGYSVSREKKESFPLTVTSAQKNPTAFYLCASSIDGSTPYFGPGTRLTVT.

The genes are TRBV5-4 and TRBJ2-3; TRBD2 matches 14 bases. The CDR3 is 16 amino acids. V gave up 5 bases and J gave up 4 bases; unmatched junction bases: 6. Germline values: CDR1 SGHNT, CDR2 YYREEE (reference sequence). The chain's CDR3 is CASSFRLAGGADTQYF. The CDR3 bases are TGTGCCAGCAGTTTTAGACTAGCGGGAGGGGCAGATACGCAGTATTTT.

The sample holds a few counts of this clonotype. CDR3 bases: TGTGCCACCAGCAGTACGGGAGACGAGCAGTACTTC. It is translated as CATSSTGDEQYF. The rearrangement links TRBV15 to TRBJ2-7; D possibly corresponds to TRBD2 (6 bases). Per germline, CDR1 LNHNV and CDR2 YYDKDF (reference sequence). The CDR3 length is 12 residues. Trimming removed 3 bases from V and 5 bases from J, with 8 bases in between. The variable domain in full, completed from reference TRBV15 and TRBJ2-7, reads DAMVIQNPRYQVTQFGKPVTLSCSQTLNHNVMYWYQQKSSQAPKLLFHYYDKDFNNEADTPDNFQSRRPNTSFCFLDIRSPGLGDTAMYLCATSSTGDEQYFGPGTRLTVT.

The chain employs TRBV20-1 and TRBJ2-3; 8 nucleotides agree with TRBD2. This CDR3 is built from 16 residues. The V gene end was trimmed by 3 bases and the J gene end by 0 bases; junction bases not matched to a gene: 8. Looked up from germline, CDR1 is DFQATT and CDR2 is SNEGSKA (reference sequence). In nucleotides, the CDR3 is TGCAGTGCTAGTCTAGGGGCTAGCGGGAGCACAGATACGCAGTATTTT. It specifies CSASLGASGSTDTQYF.

The V and J genes are TRBV4-1 and TRBJ1-2; unclear D gene. The germline V and J ends were trimmed by 2 bases and 0 bases, with 10 bases remaining between them. CDR1 and CDR2 from the germline V gene are MGHRA and YSYEKL. The CDR3 contains 15 residues. In DNA, the CDR3 is TGCGCCAGCAGCCAACGAGAAGAACCTAACTATGGCTACACCTTC. The encoded protein is CASSQREEPNYGYTF.

This clonotype has a handful of counts. V and J are TRBV5-5 and TRBJ2-5; D gene unclear. The germline CDR1 and CDR2 sequences are SGHKS and YYEKEE (reference sequence). The CDR3 is 11 amino acids. Trimming shortened V by 0 bases and J by 5 bases, and 2 bases separated the two germline ends. The CDR3 DNA reads TGTGCCAGCAGCTTGGCTGAGACCCAGTACTTC. This sequence encodes CASSLAETQYF.

This chain uses TRBV2 with TRBJ2-4, with TRBD2 matching 12 bases. CDR1 and CDR2 (germline): SNHLY, FYNNEI. The ends lost 5 bases at V and 2 bases at J; junction bases unmatched: 7. The length of the CDR3 is 17 residues. The CDR3 here is CASSYRLAGVTKNIQYF. The CDR3 DNA sequence: TGTGCCAGCAGTTACCGACTAGCGGGAGTGACCAAAAACATTCAGTACTTC.

This clonotype appeared a few times. The CDR3 sequence is CSARTAYGYTF. The CDR3 region has the DNA TGCAGTGCTAGGACAGCTTATGGCTACACCTTC. The chain employs TRBV20-1 and TRBJ1-2; tentative D call: TRBD1 (5 bases). Germline values: CDR1 DFQATT, CDR2 SNEGSKA (reference sequence). The germline V and J ends were trimmed by 3 bases and 5 bases, with 7 bases remaining between them. CDR3 length: 11 residues.

V is TRBV6-2 or TRBV6-3 and J is TRBJ2-2, with TRBD1 identical over 8 bases. The CDR3 totals 16 residues. With 2 bases clipped from V and 4 bases from J, the junction kept 6 bases outside the gene matches. From germline, CDR1 is MNHEY and CDR2 SVGEGT. The DNA of the CDR3 is TGTGCCAGCAGTTACGGACAGGGCTCGGTCACCGGGGAGCTGTTTTTT. This sequence encodes CASSYGQGSVTGELFF.